This T cell receptor beta chain was captured in a study of blood T cell repertoires in COVID-19. In the study's own analysis: Cell counts per sample came from amplifying reference gene primers. Clones were sequenced by immunoSEQ multiplex PCR, and TCRdb holds only the in-frame ones, with some missing. The DNA gave D and trimming, while V, J and clone size come from that table. The data show 250,000 to 300,000 clones, roughly nine tenths seen once. With 0 bases removed from V and 0 bases from J, the gap between germline ends came to 6 bases. The germline gives CDR1 MNHEY, CDR2 SMNVEV (reference sequence). This CDR3 has 15 residues. All enrollees were roughly 18 to 100 years old and from 20 to 25 US areas.

Sequenced sample: PBMCs or T cells enriched from blood (not recorded which). The V call is TRBV27, the J call TRBJ2-1, with a weak D call TRBD1 (5 bases). The clonotype comes from a woman aged 40 to 50 who had recovered from COVID-19. CDR3 nucleotides: TGTGCCAGCAGTTTATCAAGGGGCTCCTACAATGAGCAGTTCTTC. It encodes CASSLSRGSYNEQFF.